These 22 T cell receptor beta chains share one sample of origin, sequenced in a study of cytomegalovirus exposure and HLA in healthy donors. The PCR ran on 60 Vbeta and 13 Jbeta primers. The method was immunoSEQ multiplex PCR; TCRdb's version includes in-frame clones alone and lacks a portion of them. The table has under 150,000 clones, 76% seen once; the top ten hold 3.9%. The sequenced material came from PBMCs. Receptor source: a man aged 18 to 35 in good health and CMV-seronegative.

Many counts were recorded for this clone. This rearrangement joins TRBV6-5 to TRBJ2-2; D is unresolved. Trimming shortened V by 6 bases and J by 3 bases, and 11 bases separated the two germline ends. The germline CDR1 and CDR2 sequences are MNHEY and SVGAGI. The CDR3 sequence is 14 residues long. CDR3 in amino acids: CASRIPGDTGELFF. The DNA of the CDR3 is TGTGCCAGCAGGATTCCCGGAGACACCGGGGAGCTGTTTTTT.

The sample holds a few counts of this clone. The chain joins TRBV6-5 to TRBJ1-3, with D tentatively TRBD1 (5 bases). The CDR3 is made up of 13 amino acids. V shed 5 bases and J shed 4 bases, with 9 bases lying between them. The germline gives CDR1 MNHEY, CDR2 SVGAGI. CDR3 DNA sequence: TGTGCCAGCAGTCGGGGGGTGGGAAACACCATATATTTT. Protein product: CASSRGVGNTIYF.

V usage is TRBV19 and J usage is TRBJ1-1; D ambiguous. The CDR3 extends over 16 amino acids. Deletions cut 3 bases from V and 0 bases from J, with 14 bases between. Germline lookup yields CDR1 LNHDA and CDR2 SQIVND (reference sequence). The CDR3 loop is CASSMNPTGMNTEAFF. The CDR3 DNA follows: TGTGCCAGTAGTATGAATCCGACGGGAATGAACACTGAAGCTTTCTTT. Using reference TRBV19 and TRBJ1-1 for the parts outside the CDR3, the full variable domain is DGGITQSPKYLFRKEGQNVTLSCEQNLNHDAMYWYRQDPGQGLRLIYYSQIVNDFQKGDIAEGYSVSREKKESFPLTVTSAQKNPTAFYLCASSMNPTGMNTEAFFGQGTRLTVV.

The chain carries TRBV2 and TRBJ2-1; 15 nucleotides line up with TRBD2. The CDR3 runs 17 residues. J lost 7 bases, V lost 5 bases, and 9 bases had no gene match. The germline gives CDR1 SNHLY, CDR2 FYNNEI. In nucleotides, the CDR3 is TGTGCCAGCAGTTCGGGACTAGCGGGAGGAGTCCGAAATGAGCAGTTCTTC. This codes for CASSSGLAGGVRNEQFF.

The chain recombines TRBV9 with TRBJ2-7; D gene unclear. Germline lookup yields CDR1 SGDLS and CDR2 YYNGEE. V was clipped by 0 bases and J by 0 bases, with 4 bases between them. The CDR3 covers 13 residues. The CDR3 here is CASSVGGSYEQYF. CDR3 nucleotide sequence: TGTGCCAGCAGCGTAGGCGGCTCCTACGAGCAGTACTTC.

The chain recombines TRBV9 with TRBJ2-5; 7 bases match TRBD2. V was clipped by 4 bases and J by 2 bases; unmatched bases: 8. Germline CDR1 reads SGDLS; CDR2 reads YYNGEE. The CDR3 consists of 15 residues. Written as DNA, the CDR3 is TGTGCCAGCAGCTTGGGGCTAGCGGTTCAAGAGACCCAGTACTTC. This gives the protein CASSLGLAVQETQYF. Supplemented by reference TRBV9 and TRBJ2-5, the full variable domain reads DSGVTQTPKHLITATGQRVTLRCSPRSGDLSVYWYQQSLDQGLQFLIQYYNGEERAKGNILERFSAQQFPDLHSELNLSSLELGDSALYFCASSLGLAVQETQYFGPGTRLLVL.

The V gene is TRBV5-4, the J gene TRBJ2-7, with D perhaps matching TRBD1 (5 bases). Germline V gene sequence: CDR1 SGHNT, CDR2 YYREEE (reference sequence). This CDR3 is 12 amino acids long. Trimming removed 4 bases from V and 6 bases from J, with 11 bases in between. The CDR3 protein is CASSPTVPEQYF. For the CDR3, the DNA is TGTGCCAGCAGCCCGACAGTCCCCGAGCAGTACTTC. The full variable domain, completed using reference TRBV5-4 and TRBJ2-7, is ETGVTQSPTHLIKTRGQQVTLRCSSQSGHNTVSWYQQALGQGPQFIFQYYREEENGRGNFPPRFSGLQFPNYSSELNVNALELDDSALYLCASSPTVPEQYFGPGTRLTVT.

This chain connects TRBV5-1 to TRBJ2-7; TRBD1 matches at 8 bases. Per the germline V gene, CDR1 is SGHRS and CDR2 is YFSETQ. The V and J ends lost 2 bases and 6 bases, in that order; junction bases with no gene match: 16. This CDR3 has 17 amino acids. The CDR3 sequence: CASSLDLDRGRIGEQYF. The CDR3 DNA follows: TGCGCCAGCAGCTTAGACCTTGACAGGGGCCGGATTGGCGAGCAGTACTTC.

This chain links TRBV19 with TRBJ1-2, with D perhaps matching TRBD1 (5 bases). Looked up from germline, CDR1 is LNHDA and CDR2 is SQIVND (reference sequence). The ends were cut back, 4 bases at V and 6 bases at J, with 12 bases in the middle. This CDR3 comprises 13 residues. Written as DNA, the CDR3 is TGTGCCAGTAGTACGACAGAACGGCATGGCTACACCTTC. It yields the protein CASSTTERHGYTF.

The chain combines TRBV10-1 with TRBJ1-1; maybe TRBD1 (5 bases). The germline V and J ends were trimmed by 2 bases and 4 bases, with 17 bases remaining between them. CDR3 size: 16 residues. Looked up from germline, CDR1 is WNHNN and CDR2 is SYGVQD (reference sequence). For the CDR3, the DNA is TGCGCCAGCAGTGAGGCAAAAATGGGGGGTAGCACTGAAGCTTTCTTT. Encoded protein: CASSEAKMGGSTEAFF.

This clone was detected a few times. The genes are TRBV19 and TRBJ1-3, with D possibly being TRBD1 (5 bases). CDR3 length: 14 amino acids. CDR1 is LNHDA and CDR2 is SQIVND in the germline V gene (reference sequence). V gave up 6 bases and J gave up 3 bases, with 12 bases separating them. The CDR3 bases are TGTGCCAGTAGGAGGTTTGACAGTGGAAACACCATATATTTT. Amino acids: CASRRFDSGNTIYF.

The chain couples TRBV5-1 to TRBJ2-2, with 14 bases identical to TRBD2. With 4 bases clipped from V and 4 bases from J, the junction kept 6 bases outside the gene matches. CDR1 and CDR2 from the germline V gene are SGHRS and YFSETQ. CDR3 length: 17 residues. This chain's CDR3 is CASSMGLAGESTGELFF. Here the CDR3 DNA reads TGCGCCAGCAGCATGGGACTAGCGGGAGAGAGCACCGGGGAGCTGTTTTTT.

This clone occurred a few times. V and J are TRBV11-2 and TRBJ2-3; 10 nucleotides align to TRBD2. Unmatched junction bases numbered 11, after V lost 1 base and J lost 4 bases. Germline assignment: CDR1 SGHAT and CDR2 FQNNGV. The CDR3 totals 18 residues. Here the CDR3 reads CASSLVQASGSFSDTQYF. The CDR3 DNA is TGTGCCAGCAGCTTAGTTCAGGCTAGCGGGAGTTTTTCAGATACGCAGTATTTT.

This clone has just one count. The chain carries TRBV7-2 and TRBJ1-5; TRBD1 is a possible D gene (6 bases). Germline-derived CDR1 and CDR2 are SGHTA and FQGNSA. The V end lost 5 bases, the J end lost 6 bases, and 11 bases lay between the germline ends. The CDR3 totals 13 residues. This CDR3 reads CASSERGGQPQHF. CDR3 nucleotide sequence: TGTGCCAGCAGCGAAAGGGGGGGTCAGCCCCAGCATTTT.

CDR3 bases: TGTGCCAGCAGCTTAGCGGTAGGGGAAGGAAACACCATATATTTT. It specifies CASSLAVGEGNTIYF. This sequence joins TRBV11-2 and TRBJ1-3, with D perhaps TRBD1 (5 bases). The V end was cut by 1 base, the J end by 4 bases, with 11 bases between. The germline V gene has CDR1 SGHAT and CDR2 FQNNGV. The CDR3 has 15 amino acids. Looking up the rest from reference TRBV11-2 and TRBJ1-3 gives the full variable domain: EAGVAQSPRYKIIEKRQSVAFWCNPISGHATLYWYQQILGQGPKLLIQFQNNGVVDDSQLPKDRFSAERLKGVDSTLKIQPAKLEDSAVYLCASSLAVGEGNTIYFGEGSWLTVV.

V and J are TRBV27 and TRBJ2-5; D may be TRBD2 (6 bases). Near its end, the DNA agrees better with TRBJ2-7, so the J call may be wrong. There are 15 residues in the CDR3. Looked up from germline, CDR1 is MNHEY and CDR2 is SMNVEV (reference sequence). The CDR3 sequence: CASSLLGGNGYEQYF. CDR3 DNA sequence: TGTGCCAGCAGTTTATTGGGGGGTAATGGCTACGAGCAGTACTTC.

The genes are TRBV30 and TRBJ2-7, with TRBD1 matching 10 bases. Germline CDR1 reads GTSNPN; CDR2 reads SVGIG (reference sequence). Unmatched junction bases numbered 3, after V lost 1 base and J lost 3 bases. The CDR3 covers 14 residues. Here the CDR3 DNA reads TGTGCCTGGAGTGGGACAGGGGGAATCTACGAGCAGTACTTC. Translating gives CAWSGTGGIYEQYF.

The V call is TRBV2, the J call TRBJ2-6; 8 bases fit TRBD1. Per germline, CDR1 SNHLY and CDR2 FYNNEI. The CDR3 extends over 18 amino acids. The V gene end was trimmed by 5 bases and the J gene end by 0 bases; junction bases not matched to a gene: 9. Here the CDR3 DNA reads TGTGCCAGCAGTTCCCCGGGACAGGAGCTCTCTGGGGCCAACGTCCTGACTTTC. Translation: CASSSPGQELSGANVLTF.

This chain joins TRBV7-3 and TRBJ2-5, with a possible D match to TRBD1 (6 bases). The CDR3 is 13 residues long. V gave up 3 bases and J gave up 3 bases, with 8 bases separating them. CDR1 SGHTA and CDR2 FQGTGA come from the germline V gene. For the CDR3, the DNA is TGTGCCAGCAGCTTGGACAGAGAAGAGACCCAGTACTTC. It translates to CASSLDREETQYF.

The chain employs TRBV5-8 and TRBJ2-1; D ambiguous. The CDR3 is 15 amino acids. Germline values: CDR1 SGHTS, CDR2 YDEGEE. Trimming removed 1 base at V and 0 bases at J, with 8 bases between. The CDR3, as DNA: TGTGCCAGCAGCTTGCAGGTTCTCTCCTACAATGAGCAGTTCTTC. As protein: CASSLQVLSYNEQFF. Full variable domain (missing parts from reference TRBV5-8 and TRBJ2-1): EAGVTQSPTHLIKTRGQQATLRCSPISGHTSVYWYQQALGLGLQFLLWYDEGEERNRGNFPPRFSGRQFPNYSSELNVNALELEDSALYLCASSLQVLSYNEQFFGPGTRLTVL.

The table lists this clone with a few counts. This chain links TRBV19 with TRBJ2-1, with 9 bases fitting TRBD2. V shed 8 bases and J 0 bases; nucleotides not matched to a gene: 5. This CDR3 region has 15 residues. Germline V gives CDR1 LNHDA, CDR2 SQIVND (reference sequence). CDR3 protein: CASGLAPSSYNEQFF. In DNA, the CDR3 is TGTGCCAGTGGACTAGCGCCGAGCTCCTACAATGAGCAGTTCTTC.

In this sample, this clone turned up a few times. The chain recombines TRBV5-6 with TRBJ2-3; 12 bases map to TRBD2. CDR1 is SGHDT, CDR2 YYEEEE, per germline. The CDR3 consists of 16 residues. V dropped 3 bases and J dropped 5; count of bases not matched to a gene: 7. As DNA, the CDR3 is TGTGCCAGCAGCTCGACTAGCGGGGGCTCTAGAGATACGCAGTATTTT. Translation gives CASSSTSGGSRDTQYF.